Sequencing of this TCR beta chain was carried out in a study of blood T cell repertoires in COVID-19. This CDR3 comprises 13 residues. V lost 6 bases to trimming and J lost 7 bases, with 12 bases between them. Here immunoSEQ multiplex PCR was the method, and the copy in TCRdb shows in-frame clones only, minus some. Here the sample spans about 200,000 clones, approximately 91% being singletons. Material: peripheral blood. The chain joins TRBV12-3 or TRBV12-4 to TRBJ1-4; unclear D gene. The sequence was collected from a man aged 45-65 years with COVID-19, enrolled during active disease. The DNA for the CDR3 is TGTGCCAGCAGATTGAGGATGGGTGAAAAACTGTTTTTT. Translated: CASRLRMGEKLFF.